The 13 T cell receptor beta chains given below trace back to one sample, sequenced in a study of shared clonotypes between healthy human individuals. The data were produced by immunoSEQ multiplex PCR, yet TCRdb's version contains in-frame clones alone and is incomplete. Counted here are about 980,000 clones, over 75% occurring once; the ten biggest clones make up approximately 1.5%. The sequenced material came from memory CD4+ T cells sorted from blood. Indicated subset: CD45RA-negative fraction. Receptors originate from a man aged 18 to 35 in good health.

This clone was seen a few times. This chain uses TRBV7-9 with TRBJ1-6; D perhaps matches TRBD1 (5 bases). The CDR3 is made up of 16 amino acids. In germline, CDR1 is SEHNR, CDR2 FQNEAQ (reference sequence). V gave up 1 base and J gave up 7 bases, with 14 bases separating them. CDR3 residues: CASSLVGAAANSPLHF. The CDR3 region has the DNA TGTGCCAGCAGCTTAGTAGGGGCGGCCGCGAATTCACCCCTCCACTTT.

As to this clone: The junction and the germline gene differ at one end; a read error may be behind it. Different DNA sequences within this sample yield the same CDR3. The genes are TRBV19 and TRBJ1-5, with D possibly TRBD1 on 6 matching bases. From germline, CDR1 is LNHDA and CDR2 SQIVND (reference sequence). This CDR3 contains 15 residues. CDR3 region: CASSIGGVSNQPQHF. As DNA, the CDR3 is TGTGCCAGTAGCATAGGGGGGGTGAGCAATCAGCCCCAGCATTTT.

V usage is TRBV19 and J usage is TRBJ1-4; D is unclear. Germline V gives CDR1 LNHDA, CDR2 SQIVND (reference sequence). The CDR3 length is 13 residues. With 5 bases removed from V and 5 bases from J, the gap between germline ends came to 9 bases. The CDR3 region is CASSPGKNEKLFF. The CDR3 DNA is TGTGCCAGTAGTCCGGGAAAAAATGAAAAACTGTTTTTT.

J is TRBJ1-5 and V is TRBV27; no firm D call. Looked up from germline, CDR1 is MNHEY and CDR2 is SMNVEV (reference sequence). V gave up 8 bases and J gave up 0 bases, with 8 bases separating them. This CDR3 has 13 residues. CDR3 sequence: CASGPYSNQPQHF. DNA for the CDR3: TGTGCCAGCGGACCCTATAGCAATCAGCCCCAGCATTTT.

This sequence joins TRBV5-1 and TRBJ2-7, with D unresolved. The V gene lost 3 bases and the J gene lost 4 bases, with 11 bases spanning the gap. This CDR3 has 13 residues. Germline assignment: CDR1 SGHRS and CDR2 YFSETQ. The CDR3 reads CASSSEYTYEQYF. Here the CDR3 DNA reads TGCGCCAGCAGCTCCGAATATACGTACGAGCAGTACTTC.

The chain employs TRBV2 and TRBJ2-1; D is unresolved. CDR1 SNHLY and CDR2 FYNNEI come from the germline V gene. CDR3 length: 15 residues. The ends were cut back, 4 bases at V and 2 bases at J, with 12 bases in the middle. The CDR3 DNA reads TGTGCCAGCAGTGCGAACACCGAACCCTACAATGAGCAGTTCTTC. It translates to CASSANTEPYNEQFF.

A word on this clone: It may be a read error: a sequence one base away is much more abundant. The CDR3 bases are TGTGCCAGCAGCTTAGGACTAGCGGGCTACAATGAGCAGTTCTTC. Translated, it gives CASSLGLAGYNEQFF. The chain combines TRBV7-9 with TRBJ2-1; 10 bases are shared with TRBD2. The V and J ends lost 1 base and 3 bases, in that order; junction bases with no gene match: 0. The CDR3 has 15 residues. Germline V gene lookup returns CDR1 SEHNR and CDR2 FQNEAQ (reference sequence).

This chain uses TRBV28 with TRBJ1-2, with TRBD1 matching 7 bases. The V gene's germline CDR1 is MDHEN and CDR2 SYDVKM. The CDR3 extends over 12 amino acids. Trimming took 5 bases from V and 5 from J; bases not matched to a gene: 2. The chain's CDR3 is CASSRQGYGYTF. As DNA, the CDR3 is TGTGCCAGCAGTCGACAGGGATATGGCTACACCTTC.

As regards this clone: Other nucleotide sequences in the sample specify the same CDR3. The CDR3 protein is CASSFSPDTEAFF. The DNA for the CDR3 is TGCGCCAGCAGCTTTTCCCCTGACACTGAAGCTTTCTTT. This chain links TRBV5-1 with TRBJ1-1; the D is unclear. The CDR3 loop spans 13 amino acids. Germline V gene sequence: CDR1 SGHRS, CDR2 YFSETQ. V gave up 2 bases and J gave up 3 bases, with 8 bases separating them.

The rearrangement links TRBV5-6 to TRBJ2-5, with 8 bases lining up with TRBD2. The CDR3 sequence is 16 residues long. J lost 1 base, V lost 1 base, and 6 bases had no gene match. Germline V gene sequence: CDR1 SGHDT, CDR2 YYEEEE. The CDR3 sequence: CASSLTRGDLQETQYF. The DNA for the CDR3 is TGTGCCAGCAGCTTGACGCGGGGGGACCTCCAAGAGACCCAGTACTTC.

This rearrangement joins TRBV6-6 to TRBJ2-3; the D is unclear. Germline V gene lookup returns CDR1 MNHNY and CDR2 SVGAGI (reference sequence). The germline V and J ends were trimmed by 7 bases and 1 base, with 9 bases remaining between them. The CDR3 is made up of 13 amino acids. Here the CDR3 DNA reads TGTGCCAGCAAGGTAGATGGCACAGATACGCAGTATTTT. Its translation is CASKVDGTDTQYF.

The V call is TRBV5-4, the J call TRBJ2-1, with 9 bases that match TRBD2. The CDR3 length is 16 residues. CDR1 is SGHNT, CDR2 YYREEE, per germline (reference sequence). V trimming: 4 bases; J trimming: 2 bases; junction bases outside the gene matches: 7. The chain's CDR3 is CASSLDGLAPYNEQFF. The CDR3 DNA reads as TGTGCCAGCAGCCTTGACGGACTAGCGCCCTACAATGAGCAGTTCTTC.

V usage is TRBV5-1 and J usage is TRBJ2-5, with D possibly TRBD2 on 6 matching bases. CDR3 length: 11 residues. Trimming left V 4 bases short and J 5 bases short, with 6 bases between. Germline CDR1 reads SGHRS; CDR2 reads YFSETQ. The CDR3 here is CASSGGETQYF. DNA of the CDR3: TGCGCCAGCAGCGGGGGGGAGACCCAGTACTTC.